Listed here is a single T cell receptor beta chain. The antigen is not known. Collection occurred without any documented infections or immune events in donors. TCRdb keeps only in-frame clones here, not all; method: immunoSEQ multiplex PCR. Among about 91,000 clones listed, around 88% were seen once. This entry comes from a study of identifying expanded T cells in peripheral blood. Findings and limits, study-wide: Differentially abundant clones: approximately 1.3 between replicates, about 15 at roughly 15 days, 19 to 20 at four. Clone count variance between roughly 2-week samples rose with total template count.

The sequenced material came from blood. The clonotype comes from a person aged 18-70 years in good health.

CDR3 DNA sequence: TGCAGCGTTTACGTCCCGCGGGGTAACTATGGCTACACCTTC. Translating it yields CSVYVPRGNYGYTF. This chain uses TRBV29-1 with TRBJ1-2; no clear D. CDR1 and CDR2 from the germline V gene are SQVTM and ANQGSEA. V gave up 5 bases and J gave up 1 base, with 14 bases separating them. The CDR3 length is 14 residues.